The present entry profiles one T cell receptor (beta chain) with its context. Its antigen is unidentified. The CDR3 length is 13 residues. Unmatched junction bases numbered 2, after V lost 2 bases and J lost 4 bases. Germline-derived CDR1 and CDR2 are SQVTM and ANQGSEA. This sample was included in a study of post-analysis software for immune sequencing data. Looking at the study overall: The study covered relapsing-remitting, secondary progressive and progressive-relapsing courses of multiple sclerosis. Notes on the study in general: Controls' normalized Chao1 diversity significantly exceeded that of multiple sclerosis patients. Clustering by F measure revealed strong co-clustering among samples prepared together in one batch. Roughly 5 TRBV segments occurring more often in patients than controls included TRBV5-6, TRBV5-1 and TRBV20-1.

Prepared TCR beta cDNA libraries contained unique molecular identifiers. cDNA molecules numbering 400,000 to 550,000 came from about 1 to 10 million T cells. One entry per CDR3 protein, called by TCRdb with MiXCR from the PCR reads. The table shows approximately 250,000 distinct CDR3 sequences, with less than 40% occurring only once. Material for sequencing was blood. J is TRBJ1-2 and V is TRBV29-1; 9 bases line up with TRBD1. The TCR comes from a girl aged 5-17 years with multiple sclerosis. The CDR3 reads CSVEPGQGYGYTF. The DNA of the CDR3 is TGCAGCGTTGAACCGGGACAGGGCTATGGCTACACCTTC.